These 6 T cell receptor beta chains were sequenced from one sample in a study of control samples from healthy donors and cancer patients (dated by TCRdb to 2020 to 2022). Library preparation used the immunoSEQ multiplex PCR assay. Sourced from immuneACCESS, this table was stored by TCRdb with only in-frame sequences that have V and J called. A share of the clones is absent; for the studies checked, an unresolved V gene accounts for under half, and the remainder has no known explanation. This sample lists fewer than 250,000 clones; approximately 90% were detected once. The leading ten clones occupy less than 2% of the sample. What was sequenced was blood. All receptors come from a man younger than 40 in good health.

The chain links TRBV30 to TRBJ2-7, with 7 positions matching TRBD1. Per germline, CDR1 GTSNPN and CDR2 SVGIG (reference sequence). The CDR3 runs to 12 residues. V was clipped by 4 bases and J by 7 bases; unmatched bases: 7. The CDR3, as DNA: TGTGCCTGGACAGGGGGTCTCGGTGAGCAGTACTTC. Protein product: CAWTGGLGEQYF. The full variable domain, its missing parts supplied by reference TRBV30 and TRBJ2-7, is SQTIHQWPATLVQPVGSPLSLECTVEGTSNPNLYWYRQAAGRGLQLLFYSVGIGQISSEVPQNLSASRPQDRQFILSSKKLLLSDSGFYLCAWTGGLGEQYFGPGTRLTVT.

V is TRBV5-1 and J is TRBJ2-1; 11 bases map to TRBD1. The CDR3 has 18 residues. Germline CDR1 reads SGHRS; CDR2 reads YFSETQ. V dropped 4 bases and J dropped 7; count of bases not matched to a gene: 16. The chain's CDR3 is CASSPFPSGQGADNEQFF. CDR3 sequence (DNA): TGCGCCAGCAGCCCTTTCCCGAGCGGACAGGGGGCTGATAATGAGCAGTTCTTC.

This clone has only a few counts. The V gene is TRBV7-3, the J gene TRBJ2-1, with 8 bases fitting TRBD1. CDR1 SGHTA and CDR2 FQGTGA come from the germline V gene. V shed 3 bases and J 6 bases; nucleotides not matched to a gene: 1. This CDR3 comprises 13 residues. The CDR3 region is CASSLDRVNEQFF. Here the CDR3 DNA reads TGTGCCAGCAGCTTGGACAGGGTCAATGAGCAGTTCTTC.

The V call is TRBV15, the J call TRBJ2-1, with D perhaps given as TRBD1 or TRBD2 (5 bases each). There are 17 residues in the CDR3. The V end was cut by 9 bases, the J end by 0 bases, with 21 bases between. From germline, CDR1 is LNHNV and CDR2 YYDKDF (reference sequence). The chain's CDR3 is CATSGTRTFSSYNEQFF. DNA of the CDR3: TGTGCCACGTCCGGGACGAGGACTTTTAGCTCCTACAATGAGCAGTTCTTC.

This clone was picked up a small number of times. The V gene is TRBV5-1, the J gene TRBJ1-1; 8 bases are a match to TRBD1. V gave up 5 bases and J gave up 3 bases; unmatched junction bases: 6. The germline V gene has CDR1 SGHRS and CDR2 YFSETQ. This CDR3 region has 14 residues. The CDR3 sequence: CASRQDREDTEAFF. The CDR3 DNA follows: TGCGCCAGCAGGCAGGACAGGGAGGACACTGAAGCTTTCTTT.

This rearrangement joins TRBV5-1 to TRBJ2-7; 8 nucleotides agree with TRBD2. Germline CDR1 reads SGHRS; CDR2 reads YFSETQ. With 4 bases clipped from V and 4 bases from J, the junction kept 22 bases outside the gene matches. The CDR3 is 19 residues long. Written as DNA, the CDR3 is TGCGCCAGCAGCCCCACTGATACGTCTCGGGCGGGGGGTCCGTACGAGCAGTACTTC. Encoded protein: CASSPTDTSRAGGPYEQYF.